This TCR beta chain came from a study of cytomegalovirus exposure and HLA in healthy donors. Researchers ran the PCR with 60 Vbeta and 13 Jbeta primers. Assay used: immunoSEQ multiplex PCR; TCRdb lists only in-frame clones, some missing. The sample totals about 92,000 clones. This CDR3 has 15 amino acids. V dropped 6 bases and J dropped 4; count of bases not matched to a gene: 7. From germline, CDR1 is MNHNY and CDR2 SVGAGI (reference sequence). What was sequenced was PBMCs. The V gene is TRBV6-6, the J gene TRBJ2-7, with 12 bases identical to TRBD1. This receptor was identified in a man aged 45 to 65 in good health and CMV-seropositive. The CDR3 loop reads CASRKGQGASYEQYV. CDR3 bases: TGTGCCAGCAGAAAGGGACAGGGGGCGAGTTACGAGCAGTACGTC.